Listed below are T cell receptor beta chains from one sample, sequenced in a study of blood T cell repertoires in COVID-19. Method: immunoSEQ multiplex PCR; TCRdb's copy keeps in-frame clones and lacks some. The table shows roughly 66,000 clones, with 91% occurring only once. The sample comprised peripheral blood. The receptors originated from a human donor in a cohort sampled during active COVID-19. Each CDR3 is given with its conserved first and last residue. A D gene is named only where the DNA matches it firmly.

D,J,length,V,CDR3,DNA
NA,TRBJ1-5,14,TRBV11-2,CASSPGGIGQPQHF,TGTGCCAGCAGCCCGGGGGGTATCGGTCAGCCCCAGCATTTT
TRBD2,TRBJ2-3,16,TRBV7-2,CASAILGLAFGDTQYF,TGTGCCAGCGCCATCCTGGGACTAGCGTTTGGGGATACGCAGTATTTT
TRBD1,TRBJ1-3,15,TRBV30,CAWTTTGYSGNTIYF,TGTGCCTGGACCACGACAGGGTACTCTGGAAACACCATATATTTT
NA,TRBJ1-2,15,TRBV24-1,CATPVSGRGFYGYTF,TGTGCCACCCCCGTTTCTGGAAGGGGGTTCTATGGCTACACCTTC
TRBD2,TRBJ2-5,15,TRBV4-2,CASSQGGLAEETQYF,TGTGCCAGCAGCCAGGGAGGGCTAGCGGAAGAGACCCAGTACTTC
NA,TRBJ2-2,15,TRBV2,CASSGASSGTGELFF,TGTGCCAGCAGTGGGGCTAGCTCGGGAACCGGGGAGCTGTTTTTT
NA,TRBJ1-4,13,TRBV2,CASSDTGWEKLFF,TGTGCCAGCAGTGACACAGGGTGGGAAAAACTGTTTTTT
TRBD1,TRBJ2-2,15,TRBV4-3,CASSREQGDSGELFF,TGCGCCAGCAGCCGGGAACAGGGGGATTCCGGGGAGCTGTTTTTT
TRBD1,TRBJ2-1,14,TRBV30,CAWGQGLLGNEQFF,TGTGCCTGGGGACAGGGGCTTTTGGGCAATGAGCAGTTCTTC
NA,TRBJ1-1,13,TRBV18,CASSKNRDTEAFF,TGTGCCAGCTCAAAGAACAGGGACACTGAAGCTTTCTTT
TRBD2,TRBJ2-7,15,TRBV19,CASSWTSGTLYEQYF,TGTGCCAGTAGCTGGACTAGCGGGACCCTTTACGAGCAGTACTTC
TRBD2,TRBJ2-1,20,TRBV11-3,CASSLEIFVLAGLFLHEQFF,TGTGCCAGCAGCTTAGAGATTTTTGTACTAGCGGGACTGTTTCTCCATGAGCAGTTCTTC
NA,TRBJ2-7,14,TRBV11-3,CASSLEGERYEQYF,TGTGCCAGCAGCTTAGAGGGCGAGCGGTACGAGCAGTACTTC
TRBD2,TRBJ2-1,15,TRBV24-1,CATSDPGLAYNEQFF,TGTGCCACCAGTGATCCGGGACTAGCCTACAATGAGCAGTTCTTC
TRBD1,TRBJ2-2,15,TRBV9,CASSFRQGNTGELFF,TGTGCCAGCAGCTTCCGACAGGGGAACACCGGGGAGCTGTTTTTT
NA,TRBJ2-2,17,TRBV19,CASSRGRLHSYTGELFF,TGTGCCAGTAGTAGGGGCCGACTCCACTCTTACACCGGGGAGCTGTTTTTT
NA,TRBJ1-1,12,TRBV2,CASSDRGTEAFF,TGTGCCAGCAGTGACAGGGGCACTGAAGCTTTCTTT